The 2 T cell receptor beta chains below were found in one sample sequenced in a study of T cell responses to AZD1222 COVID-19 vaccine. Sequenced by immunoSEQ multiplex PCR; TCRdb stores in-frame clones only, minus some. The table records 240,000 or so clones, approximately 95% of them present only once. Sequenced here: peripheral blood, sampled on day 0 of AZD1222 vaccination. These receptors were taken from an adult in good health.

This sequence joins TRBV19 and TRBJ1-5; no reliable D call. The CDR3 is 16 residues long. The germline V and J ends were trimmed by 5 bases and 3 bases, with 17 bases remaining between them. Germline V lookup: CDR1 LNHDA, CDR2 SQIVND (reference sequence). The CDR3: CASSPQKASPNQPQHF. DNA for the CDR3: TGTGCCAGTAGTCCTCAGAAGGCCAGTCCCAATCAGCCCCAGCATTTT.

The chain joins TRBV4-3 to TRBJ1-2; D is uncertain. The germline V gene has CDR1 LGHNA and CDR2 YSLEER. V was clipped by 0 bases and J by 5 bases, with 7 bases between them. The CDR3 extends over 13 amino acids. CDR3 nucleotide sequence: TGCGCCAGCAGCCAAGATAAATCATATGGCTACACCTTC. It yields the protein CASSQDKSYGYTF.